This T cell receptor beta chain was documented in a study of T cell repertoires in cytomegalovirus infection. This CDR3 is built from 13 residues. V was pared by 1 base and J by 7 bases, with 8 bases between. From germline, CDR1 is SGHKS and CDR2 YYEKEE (reference sequence). One entry per CDR3 protein, called by TCRdb with MiXCR from the reads. Counted here are around 280,000 distinct CDR3 sequences, approximately 15% occurring once; the ten biggest clones make up 7.5% to 10%. The sequenced sample consisted of PBMCs. The TCR comes from a human donor in good health (CMV status not recorded). Some clones in this sample may be carry-over from other donors' samples. V and J are TRBV5-5 and TRBJ1-4; maybe TRBD1 (6 bases). Here the CDR3 reads CASSLTGFEKLFF. The CDR3 nucleotides read TGTGCCAGCAGCTTGACAGGGTTTGAAAAACTGTTTTTT.